Below are 9 T cell receptor beta chains sequenced from a single sample in a study of patients and donors after allogeneic stem cell transplantation. MiXCR, run by TCRdb on the RT-PCR reads, gives a single entry per CDR3 protein. The sample yields roughly 190,000 distinct CDR3 sequences, roughly 40% seen once. Sequenced material: blood, either unsorted or a sorted T cell fraction (not recorded which). The receptors shown here come from a human donor who was either an allogeneic HSCT recipient or a stem cell or donor lymphocyte infusion donor (not recorded which). It is not recorded whose cells these are; they may come from a transplant donor.

This clonotype was observed a few times. This CDR3 reads CASSLKAIEAFF. The CDR3 DNA reads as TGTGCCAGCAGCTTGAAGGCGATTGAAGCTTTCTTT. The gene calls are TRBV5-6 and TRBJ1-1; D call uncertain. Trimming removed 1 base from V and 7 bases from J, with 8 bases in between. Germline CDR1 SGHDT, CDR2 YYEEEE. The CDR3 consists of 12 residues.

The chain has TRBV5-1 and TRBJ1-6; D is perhaps TRBD1 (5 bases). The germline gives CDR1 SGHRS, CDR2 YFSETQ. Trimming removed 0 bases at V and 13 bases at J, with 11 bases between. The CDR3 extends over 13 amino acids. CDR3 coding DNA: TGCGCCAGCAGCTTGGACAGGCTCGGGCCCCTCCACTTT. Protein product: CASSLDRLGPLHF.

The gene calls are TRBV9 and TRBJ1-1, with D uncertain. Trimming took off 2 bases at V and 4 bases at J, with 12 bases between the two ends. CDR3 length: 14 residues. Germline V gene lookup returns CDR1 SGDLS and CDR2 YYNGEE. The CDR3 DNA reads TGTGCCAGCAGCGTCGCTACCTCCTTCACTGAAGCTTTCTTT. As protein: CASSVATSFTEAFF.

The rearrangement joins TRBV27 to TRBJ1-2; TRBD1 aligns across 8 bases. CDR3 length equals 16 residues. CDR1 is MNHEY, CDR2 SMNVEV, per germline (reference sequence). Losses at the gene ends were 5 bases for V and 1 base for J; bases not matched to a gene: 9. DNA of the CDR3: TGTGCCAGCAGTGCTTTCAGGGGGCGGAATAACTATGGCTACACCTTC. This codes for CASSAFRGRNNYGYTF.

The V gene is TRBV5-1, the J gene TRBJ1-1; D call uncertain. The CDR3 runs to 17 residues. Germline V gene data show CDR1 as SGHRS and CDR2 as YFSETQ. Trimming removed 0 bases at V and 2 bases at J, with 17 bases between. The CDR3 nucleotides are TGCGCCAGCAGCTTGGTAGGGAAGGATTGGTTAAACACTGAAGCTTTCTTT. Protein: CASSLVGKDWLNTEAFF.

CDR3 sequence: CASSVGTSGPQETQYF. CDR3 nucleotide sequence: TGTGCCAGCAGCGTGGGGACTAGCGGGCCCCAAGAGACCCAGTACTTC. V is TRBV9 and J is TRBJ2-5, with 12 positions matching TRBD2. Unmatched junction bases numbered 3, after V lost 2 bases and J lost 1 base. Germline V gene lookup returns CDR1 SGDLS and CDR2 YYNGEE. The CDR3 consists of 16 residues.

The chain couples TRBV4-3 to TRBJ1-2; 11 bases align to TRBD1. The length of the CDR3 is 14 residues. V lost 4 bases, J lost 10 bases, and 8 bases stayed unmatched. Looked up from germline, CDR1 is LGHNA and CDR2 is YSLEER. DNA of the CDR3: TGCGCCAGCAGCCCTGGGACAGGGGGTTTTGACTACACCTTC. This sequence encodes CASSPGTGGFDYTF.

The chain carries TRBV9 and TRBJ1-6; 7 nucleotides line up with TRBD1. Germline CDR1 reads SGDLS; CDR2 reads YYNGEE. There are 14 residues in the CDR3. Trimming at V came to 5 bases and at J to 8 bases, leaving 7 bases not matched to a gene. The CDR3 coding sequence is TGTGCCAGCAGGCGAGGGCAGGGGGATTCACCCCTCCACTTT. This sequence encodes CASRRGQGDSPLHF.

This clonotype was counted between two and nine times. V gene TRBV15 combines with J gene TRBJ1-1; 7 nucleotides match TRBD1. The CDR3 spans 16 residues. Germline V CDR1 and CDR2: LNHNV, YYDKDF (reference sequence). V lost 6 bases, J lost 0 bases, and 10 bases stayed unmatched. CDR3 region: CATSVWTGTVNTEAFF. The DNA for the CDR3 is TGTGCCACCAGTGTTTGGACCGGGACAGTGAACACTGAAGCTTTCTTT.